The subject of this entry is one TCR beta chain. Its specificity is not known. The PCR had 60 Vbeta and 13 Jbeta primers. The table came from immunoSEQ multiplex PCR; TCRdb's copy has only in-frame clones and leaves some out. The sample holds fewer than 200,000 clones, approximately 80% seen once. Germline V gene data show CDR1 as SGHNT and CDR2 as YYREEE (reference sequence). This CDR3 is built from 15 residues. V was cut by 4 bases and J by 4 bases, with 15 bases left in between. This sample is drawn from a study of cytomegalovirus exposure and HLA in healthy donors. Points from the study as a whole: Using the classifier, cytomegalovirus status was reportedly diagnosed with high specificity and sensitivity.

V usage is TRBV5-4 and J usage is TRBJ2-1; the D gene is possibly TRBD1 (6 bases). The sample consisted of PBMCs. This clonotype was sampled from a man aged 25 to 40 in good health and CMV-seronegative. The CDR3 nucleotides read TGTGCCAGCAGCAGAGGGGGACGGGATTACAATGAGCAGTTCTTC. Encoded protein: CASSRGGRDYNEQFF.